This T cell receptor beta chain was documented in a study of metastatic and nonmetastatic thyroid tumors. V lost 9 bases and J 4 bases, leaving 24 bases between the germline ends. Per germline, CDR1 PRHDT and CDR2 FYEKMQ (reference sequence). The CDR3 loop spans 16 amino acids. Ahead of thyroid surgery, no patient had received treatment of any kind. TCRdb reprocessed the PCR reads via MiXCR. The repertoire holds roughly 63,000 clones, with roughly 17% as singletons. This clonotype was obtained from a male donor with papillary thyroid cancer or a benign thyroid nodule (not recorded which). Some clones in this sample may be carry-over from other donors' samples. The sequenced sample consisted of blood. J is TRBJ2-5 and V is TRBV13; tentative D call: TRBD2 (7 bases). This chain's CDR3 is CARRPRPGRGAETQYF. DNA for the CDR3: TGTGCCAGAAGACCCCGCCCTGGACGGGGGGCAGAGACCCAGTACTTC. The full variable domain, with the rest looked up from reference TRBV13 and TRBJ2-5, is AAGVIQSPRHLIKEKRETATLKCYPIPRHDTVYWYQQGPGQDPQFLISFYEKMQSDKGSIPDRFSAQQFSDYHSELNMSSLELGDSALYFCARRPRPGRGAETQYFGPGTRLLVL.